This entry describes one T cell receptor (beta chain). V lost 6 bases, J lost 2 bases, and 6 bases stayed unmatched. The CDR3 covers 17 residues. This entry is derived from a study of shared T cell receptors in the human thymus. Libraries were prepared by immunoSEQ multiplex PCR; TCRdb keeps only in-frame clonotypes and omits some of them. The repertoire consists of 500,000 to 850,000 clones, with 70% to 90% occurring once and the leading ten covering under 0.01%. This same sample was also part of a study on human thymus T cells. From that paper: Resections from corrective heart surgery supplied the thymus tissue.

The TCR originated in a boy in the first two years of life with a congenital heart defect. The rearrangement links TRBV6-7 to TRBJ2-2, with 13 bases fitting TRBD2. TRBV6-7 is identified as an open reading frame with a role that is uncertain. The sequencing sample was made of thymocytes. CDR3 loop: CASRRLAGGNNTGELFF. In DNA form, the CDR3 reads TGTGCCAGCAGAAGACTAGCGGGAGGTAATAACACCGGGGAGCTGTTTTTT.